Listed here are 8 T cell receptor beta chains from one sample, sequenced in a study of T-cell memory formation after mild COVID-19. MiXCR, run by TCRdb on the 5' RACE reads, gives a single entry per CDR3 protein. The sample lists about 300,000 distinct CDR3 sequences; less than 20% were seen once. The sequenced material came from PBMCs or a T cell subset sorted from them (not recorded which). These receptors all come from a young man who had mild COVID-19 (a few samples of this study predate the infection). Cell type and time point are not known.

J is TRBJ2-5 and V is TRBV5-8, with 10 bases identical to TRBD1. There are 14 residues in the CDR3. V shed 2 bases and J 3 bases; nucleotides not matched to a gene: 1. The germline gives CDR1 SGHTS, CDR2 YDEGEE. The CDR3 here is CASSFGTGEETQYF. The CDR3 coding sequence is TGTGCCAGCAGCTTCGGGACAGGGGAAGAGACCCAGTACTTC.

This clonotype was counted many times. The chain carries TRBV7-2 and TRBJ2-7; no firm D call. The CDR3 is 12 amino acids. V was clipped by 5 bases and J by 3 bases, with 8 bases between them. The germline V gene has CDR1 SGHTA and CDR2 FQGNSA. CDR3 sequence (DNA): TGTGCCAGCAGCCGAGACCTCTACGAGCAGTACTTC. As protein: CASSRDLYEQYF.

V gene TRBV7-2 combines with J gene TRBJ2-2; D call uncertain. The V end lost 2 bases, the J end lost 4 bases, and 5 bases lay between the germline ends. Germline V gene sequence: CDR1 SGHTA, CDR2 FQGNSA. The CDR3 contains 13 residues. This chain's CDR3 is CASSLMGTGELFF. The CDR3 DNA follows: TGTGCCAGCAGCTTAATGGGCACCGGGGAGCTGTTTTTT.

The chain's CDR3 is CSAKERLAGTLDTQYF. Written as DNA, the CDR3 is TGCAGTGCTAAAGAACGACTAGCGGGGACCCTAGATACGCAGTATTTT. This rearrangement joins TRBV20-1 to TRBJ2-3; 11 nucleotides match TRBD2. The CDR3 has 16 residues. CDR1 and CDR2 from the germline V gene are DFQATT and SNEGSKA (reference sequence). With V trimmed by 4 bases and J by 5 bases, 11 bases remained unmatched.

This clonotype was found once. CDR3 region: CSLRDVNTEAFF. DNA of the CDR3: TGCAGTCTACGGGATGTGAACACTGAAGCTTTCTTT. V and J are TRBV20-1 and TRBJ1-1; D remains ambiguous. CDR1 is DFQATT and CDR2 is SNEGSKA in the germline V gene (reference sequence). This CDR3 has 12 amino acids. V gave up 8 bases and J gave up 0 bases, with 10 bases separating them.

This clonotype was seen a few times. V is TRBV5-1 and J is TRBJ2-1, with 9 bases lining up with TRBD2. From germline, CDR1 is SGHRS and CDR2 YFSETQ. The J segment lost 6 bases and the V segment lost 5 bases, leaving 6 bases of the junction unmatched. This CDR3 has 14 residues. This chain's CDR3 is CASSISGGGNEQFF. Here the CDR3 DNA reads TGCGCCAGCAGTATTAGCGGGGGAGGCAATGAGCAGTTCTTC.

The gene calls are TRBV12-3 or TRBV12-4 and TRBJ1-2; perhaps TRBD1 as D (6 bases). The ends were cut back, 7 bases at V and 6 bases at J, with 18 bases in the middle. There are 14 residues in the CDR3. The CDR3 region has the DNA TGTGCCAGCAAAAGGGGGGGGAGTGAGAATGGCTACACCTTC. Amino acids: CASKRGGSENGYTF.

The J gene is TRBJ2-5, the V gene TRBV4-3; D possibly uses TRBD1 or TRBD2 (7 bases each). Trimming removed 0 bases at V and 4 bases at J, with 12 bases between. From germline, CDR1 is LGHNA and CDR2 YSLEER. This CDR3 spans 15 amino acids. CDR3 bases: TGCGCCAGCAGCCAAGATGCAGGGGGGGTAGAGACCCAGTACTTC. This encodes CASSQDAGGVETQYF.